This record concerns one T cell receptor beta chain sequence. Germline V gives CDR1 SGHRS, CDR2 YFSETQ. The CDR3 is made up of 15 amino acids. Losses at the gene ends were 4 bases for V and 6 bases for J; bases not matched to a gene: 7. Method: immunoSEQ multiplex PCR; TCRdb's copy keeps in-frame clones and lacks some. Of some 500,000 clones listed, less than 96% are singletons. This record belongs to a study of shared clonotypes between healthy human individuals. The receptor comes from a woman aged 30 to 39 in good health. This chain uses TRBV5-1 with TRBJ2-3; 11 bases align to TRBD2. Sequencing input: naive CD4+ T cells sorted from blood. The subset is: CD45RA+ positively selected. The CDR3 protein is CASSRIAGGPDTQYF. CDR3 nucleotide sequence: TGCGCCAGCAGCCGAATAGCGGGAGGGCCGGATACGCAGTATTTT.